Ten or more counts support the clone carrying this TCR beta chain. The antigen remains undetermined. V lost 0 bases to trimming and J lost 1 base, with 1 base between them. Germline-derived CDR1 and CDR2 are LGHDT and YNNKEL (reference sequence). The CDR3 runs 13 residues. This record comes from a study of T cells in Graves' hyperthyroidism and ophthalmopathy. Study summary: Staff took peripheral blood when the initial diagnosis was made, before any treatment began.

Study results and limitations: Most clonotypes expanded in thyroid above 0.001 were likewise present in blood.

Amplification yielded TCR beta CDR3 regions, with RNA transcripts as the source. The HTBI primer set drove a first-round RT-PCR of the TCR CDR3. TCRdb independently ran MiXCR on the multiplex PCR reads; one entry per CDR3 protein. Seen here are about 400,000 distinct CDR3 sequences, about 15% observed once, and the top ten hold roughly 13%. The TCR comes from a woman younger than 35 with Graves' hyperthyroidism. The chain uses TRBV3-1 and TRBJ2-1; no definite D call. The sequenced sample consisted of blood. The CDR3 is CASSQESYNEQFF. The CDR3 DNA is TGTGCCAGCAGCCAAGAATCCTACAATGAGCAGTTCTTC.